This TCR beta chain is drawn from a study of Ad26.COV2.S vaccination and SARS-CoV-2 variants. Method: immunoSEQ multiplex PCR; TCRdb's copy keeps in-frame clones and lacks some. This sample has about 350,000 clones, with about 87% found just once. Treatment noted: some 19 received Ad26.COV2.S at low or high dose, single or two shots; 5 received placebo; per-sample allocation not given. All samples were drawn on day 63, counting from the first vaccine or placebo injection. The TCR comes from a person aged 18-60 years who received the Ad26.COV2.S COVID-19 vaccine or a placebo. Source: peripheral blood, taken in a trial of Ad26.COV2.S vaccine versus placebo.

The CDR3 nucleotides read TGTGCCAGCAGCTTAGGCTTTGCTGAGCAGTTCTTC. Translation gives CASSLGFAEQFF. The chain combines TRBV7-9 with TRBJ2-1; the D is unclear. V lost 1 base, J lost 9 bases, and 7 bases lay in between. Per germline, CDR1 SEHNR and CDR2 FQNEAQ (reference sequence). The CDR3 contains 12 residues.